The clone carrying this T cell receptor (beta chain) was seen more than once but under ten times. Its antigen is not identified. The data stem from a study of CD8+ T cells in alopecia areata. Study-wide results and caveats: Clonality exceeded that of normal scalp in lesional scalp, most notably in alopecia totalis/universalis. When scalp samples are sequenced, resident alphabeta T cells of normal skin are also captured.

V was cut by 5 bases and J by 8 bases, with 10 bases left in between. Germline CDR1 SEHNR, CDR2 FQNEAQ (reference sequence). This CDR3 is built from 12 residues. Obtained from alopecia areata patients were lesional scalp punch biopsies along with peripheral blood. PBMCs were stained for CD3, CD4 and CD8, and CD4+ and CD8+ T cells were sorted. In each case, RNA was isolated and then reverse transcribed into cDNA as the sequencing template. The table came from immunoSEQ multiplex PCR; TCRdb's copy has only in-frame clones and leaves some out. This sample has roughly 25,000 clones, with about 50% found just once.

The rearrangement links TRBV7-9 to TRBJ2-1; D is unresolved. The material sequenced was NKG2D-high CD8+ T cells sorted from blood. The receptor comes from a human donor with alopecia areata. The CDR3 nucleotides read TGTGCCAGCAGCCCCCCTAGGGATGAGCAGTTCTTC. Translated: CASSPPRDEQFF.